This entry lists 15 T cell receptor beta chains sequenced from one sample in a study of blood T cells in healthy people across ages. A second PCR of roughly 6 to 12 cycles used a sample-barcoded 5' primer and a J-beta primer mix. Using its own MiXCR run on the 5' RACE reads, TCRdb lists one record per CDR3 protein. The sample has around 1,800,000 distinct CDR3 sequences, around 40% seen once; the top ten hold more than 20%. Sequencing input: blood. These receptors all stem from a human donor in good health.

The genes are TRBV20-1 and TRBJ2-5; no clear D. CDR3 length: 12 residues. Germline V CDR1 and CDR2: DFQATT, SNEGSKA (reference sequence). V was clipped by 2 bases and J by 5 bases, with 9 bases between them. CDR3 loop: CSARMGRETQYF. CDR3 coding DNA: TGCAGTGCTAGAATGGGCCGGGAGACCCAGTACTTC.

V usage is TRBV5-1 and J usage is TRBJ2-1; D is uncertain. The V end was cut by 4 bases, the J end by 12 bases, with 23 bases between. The germline V gene has CDR1 SGHRS and CDR2 YFSETQ. There are 15 residues in the CDR3. The CDR3 DNA is TGCGCCAGCAGCCCCCCTACGCGGAGCGTGGTGGGGCAGTTCTTC. Protein product: CASSPPTRSVVGQFF.

This clonotype came up a few times. This rearrangement joins TRBV12-3 or TRBV12-4 to TRBJ2-5, with a tentative D call TRBD2 (6 bases). Trimming took 5 bases from V and 1 from J, leaving 11 bases between them. The CDR3 loop spans 14 amino acids. CDR3 sequence (DNA): TGTGCCAGCAGTCACGCGGGATCCCAAGAGACCCAGTACTTC. As protein: CASSHAGSQETQYF.

This clonotype was seen a few times. The rearrangement joins TRBV4-1 to TRBJ2-7; D gene uncertain. The V end lost 1 base, the J end lost 4 bases, and 11 bases lay between the germline ends. Germline CDR1 and CDR2: MGHRA and YSYEKL. CDR3 size: 14 residues. CDR3 in amino acids: CASSQGTLRYEQYF. The CDR3, as DNA: TGCGCCAGCAGCCAAGGGACCCTTAGATACGAGCAGTACTTC.

In regard to this clonotype: The junction differs from germline at one of its ends, possibly a read error. The V call is TRBV7-8, the J call TRBJ2-7; 12 nucleotides align to TRBD2. The better agreement between TRBJ2-5 and the DNA end casts doubt on the J call. The germline V gene encodes CDR1 SGHVS and CDR2 FQNEAQ. This CDR3 region has 15 residues. CDR3 in amino acids: CASSLAGGRMETQYF. DNA for the CDR3: TGTGCCAGCAGCCTAGCGGGGGGGCGGATGGAGACCCAGTACTTC.

V is TRBV20-1 and J is TRBJ2-5, with D perhaps TRBD1 (5 bases). Germline CDR1 DFQATT, CDR2 SNEGSKA (reference sequence). V lost 1 base to trimming and J lost 5 bases, with 11 bases between them. The CDR3 contains 13 residues. The CDR3 spells CSARVAGLETQYF. The CDR3 DNA reads as TGCAGTGCTAGAGTAGCAGGGCTGGAGACCCAGTACTTC.

The J gene is TRBJ1-2, the V gene TRBV28, with D possibly being TRBD1 (5 bases). The CDR3 loop spans 12 amino acids. V shed 10 bases and J shed 8 bases, with 17 bases lying between them. Germline V gene lookup returns CDR1 MDHEN and CDR2 SYDVKM. The CDR3 is CAILNRSVGYTF. The CDR3 DNA reads TGTGCCATTTTAAACAGGTCCGTAGGCTACACCTTC.

The chain carries TRBV10-3 and TRBJ2-3; perhaps TRBD2 as D (7 bases). Deletions cut 10 bases from V and 7 bases from J, with 27 bases between. The germline V gene has CDR1 ENHRY and CDR2 SYGVKD. The CDR3 length is 16 residues. DNA of the CDR3: TGTGCCACCCTCTTCGGATTAGGGGGGGGCTTCAATACGCAGTATTTT. It yields the protein CATLFGLGGGFNTQYF.

The CDR3 protein is CASSFRHSGQTDTQYF. The CDR3, as DNA: TGTGCCAGCAGTTTCAGGCATAGCGGTCAGACAGATACGCAGTATTTT. The chain is built from TRBV12-3 or TRBV12-4 and TRBJ2-3; tentatively, D is TRBD2 (6 bases). Trimming removed 3 bases from V and 3 bases from J, with 16 bases in between. The CDR3 extends over 16 amino acids.

There are a few counts of this clonotype. This chain links TRBV4-1 with TRBJ1-1; 8 nucleotides match TRBD1. With V trimmed by 6 bases and J by 1 base, 7 bases remained unmatched. CDR1 MGHRA and CDR2 YSYEKL come from the germline V gene. The CDR3 covers 15 residues. The CDR3 loop is CASSHQTGENTEAFF. CDR3 coding DNA: TGCGCCAGCAGTCACCAGACAGGGGAGAACACTGAAGCTTTCTTT.

Regarding this clonotype: A read error may explain this, as a much larger clone is one base away. The rearrangement links TRBV7-2 to TRBJ2-5; tentative D call: TRBD2 (5 bases). This CDR3 is built from 14 residues. Per the germline V gene, CDR1 is SGHTA and CDR2 is FQGNSA. CDR3 in DNA: TGTGCCAGCAGCTTAGGTTCTAGCCGAGAGACCCGGTACTTC. Translation: CASSLGSSRETRYF.

There are a few counts of this clonotype. The gene calls are TRBV20-1 and TRBJ2-3; TRBD1 might be the D (5 bases). Germline lookup yields CDR1 DFQATT and CDR2 SNEGSKA (reference sequence). The CDR3 is 13 residues long. The germline V and J ends were trimmed by 8 bases and 5 bases, with 17 bases remaining between them. For the CDR3, the DNA is TGCAGTCCGCTAGGGGCGTGGATAGATACGCAGTATTTT. It yields the protein CSPLGAWIDTQYF.

The chain joins TRBV20-1 to TRBJ2-7; 7 nucleotides match TRBD2. The J segment lost 2 bases and the V segment lost 5 bases, leaving 3 bases of the junction unmatched. Germline CDR1 and CDR2: DFQATT and SNEGSKA (reference sequence). The CDR3 has 12 amino acids. The CDR3 region has the DNA TGCAGTGCTTGGGAGGGTACCTACGAGCAGTACTTC. Its protein is CSAWEGTYEQYF.

In nucleotides, the CDR3 is TGTGCCAGCACCCCGGACAGAGCTAACTATGGCTACACCTTC. Protein: CASTPDRANYGYTF. The chain employs TRBV2 and TRBJ1-2; weak D call: TRBD1 (6 bases). The CDR3 contains 14 residues. V was pared by 7 bases and J by 0 bases, with 12 bases between. Germline V gene lookup returns CDR1 SNHLY and CDR2 FYNNEI.

This clonotype was seen a few times. The V and J genes are TRBV11-2 and TRBJ1-4; TRBD1 matches 7 bases. The CDR3 contains 14 residues. CDR1 is SGHAT, CDR2 FQNNGV, per germline. V trimming: 4 bases; J trimming: 6 bases; junction bases outside the gene matches: 5. CDR3 in DNA: TGTGCCAGCAGCTCACAGGGGAGGGATGAAAAACTGTTTTTT. Protein product: CASSSQGRDEKLFF.